This T cell receptor beta chain was profiled in a study of OX40 agonist ivuxolimab in advanced cancers. Study background: Every patient in dose escalation had hepatocellular carcinoma, melanoma, renal cell or head and neck cancer.

Broader study findings: In the 0.1 to 3.0 mg/kg range, CD4+ and CD8+ blood T cells had expanded clonally by week 6.

The germline V gene encodes CDR1 MNHNY and CDR2 SVGAGI (reference sequence). Trimming took off 2 bases at V and 4 bases at J, with 14 bases between the two ends. The CDR3 is 15 residues long. The protocol was immunoSEQ multiplex PCR, while the TCRdb copy is restricted to in-frame clones and leaves out a portion. The sample lists about 66,000 clones; roughly nine tenths were seen once. As regards this clone: Antigen: not known.

Cycle 7 day 1, cycle 4 day 1, and baseline were the timepoints at which blood was sampled. This receptor was identified in an adult with an advanced solid tumor such as melanoma, head and neck, liver or kidney cancer. The sample was CD4+ or CD8+ T cells sorted from blood, taken in a trial of the OX40 agonist ivuxolimab. V and J are TRBV6-6 and TRBJ1-2, with D maybe TRBD1 (5 bases). The CDR3 nucleotides are TGTGCCAGCAGTTACCCCCTGGACACATCCTATGGCTACACCTTC. This translates into CASSYPLDTSYGYTF.